This T cell receptor (beta chain) was captured in a study of blood T cells in healthy people across ages. The use of a sample-barcoded 5' primer and a J-beta primer mix characterized a second PCR of about 7 to 12 cycles. MiXCR, applied by TCRdb to the 5' RACE reads, yields one record per CDR3 protein. The table has about 670,000 distinct CDR3 sequences, over 40% seen once. A note on this clonotype: Its target is unknown.

The length of the CDR3 is 16 residues. The V gene lost 3 bases and the J gene lost 4 bases, with 18 bases spanning the gap. Study-wide points: Significant beta diversity loss was already apparent by age approximately 37, declining roughly linearly.

V is TRBV12-3 or TRBV12-4 and J is TRBJ1-2, with a weak D call TRBD1 (5 bases). The material sequenced was blood. The receptor was derived from an elderly woman in good health. In DNA, the CDR3 is TGTGCCAGCAGTTTCCCTTCCGGGGCAGGTCCCTATGGCTACACCTTC. It encodes CASSFPSGAGPYGYTF.